This TCR beta chain comes out of a study of tumor-infiltrating lymphocytes in primary liver carcinoma. Turning to the study itself: Samples had roughly 3.5 to 8 million productive TCRbeta reads, comparable between tissue types.

From 450 to 550 ng total RNA, TCR beta cDNA was generated with a primer in the constant region. Employing slightly modified ARM-PCR, three nested multiplex PCR rounds were run, and these gave rise to the TCR beta libraries. TRBV1-TRBV30 forward primers paired with a C-beta reverse primer drove the first two PCR rounds, approximately 11 cycles each. Using its own MiXCR run on the multiplex PCR reads, TCRdb lists one record per CDR3 protein. The sample yields approximately 76,000 distinct CDR3 sequences, about two thirds seen once. Germline lookup yields CDR1 SGHAT and CDR2 FQNNGV. The CDR3 contains 16 residues. V lost 8 bases to trimming and J lost 6 bases, with 23 bases between them. Co-extraction of both nucleic acids (RNA and DNA) used about 18-31 mg of unsorted bulk tissue.

The sequencing sample was made of liver tumor tissue from sampling region 4. Subset described: tumor region T4, right-lateral pole. The clonotype originates from a woman in her sixties with primary liver carcinoma and hepatitis B virus infection. The V call is TRBV11-2, the J call TRBJ2-1; maybe TRBD2 (5 bases). In DNA form, the CDR3 reads TGTGCCAGCGGCCGACTAAGCACCGAGGTCGCCAATGAGCAGTTCTTC. It is translated as CASGRLSTEVANEQFF. The variable domain in full, with the rest retrieved from reference TRBV11-2 and TRBJ2-1, is EAGVAQSPRYKIIEKRQSVAFWCNPISGHATLYWYQQILGQGPKLLIQFQNNGVVDDSQLPKDRFSAERLKGVDSTLKIQPAKLEDSAVYLCASGRLSTEVANEQFFGPGTRLTVL.